Each of the 32 T cell receptor beta chains below was sequenced from the same sample in a study of blood T cell repertoires in COVID-19. Assay used: immunoSEQ multiplex PCR; TCRdb lists only in-frame clones, some missing. The profile shows 300,000 to 350,000 clones, under 90% of them singletons. The sequenced material came from PBMCs or T cells enriched from blood (not recorded which). These receptors were taken from a woman under 40 who had recovered from COVID-19.

This chain connects TRBV4-1 to TRBJ1-5; D gene ambiguous. Trimming shortened V by 2 bases and J by 5 bases, and 13 bases separated the two germline ends. The CDR3 sequence is 15 residues long. The germline gives CDR1 MGHRA, CDR2 YSYEKL. The CDR3 DNA reads as TGCGCCAGCAGCCAAAGGACGGTGGAGGATCAGCCCCAGCATTTT. Its translation is CASSQRTVEDQPQHF.

The chain has TRBV7-2 and TRBJ2-3; D is possibly TRBD2 (6 bases). Germline CDR1 reads SGHTA; CDR2 reads FQGNSA. V lost 4 bases, J lost 5 bases, and 19 bases lay in between. This CDR3 region has 16 residues. The CDR3 sequence: CASSYRGAGRGDTQYF. The CDR3 nucleotides are TGTGCCAGCAGCTACCGAGGGGCGGGACGGGGAGATACGCAGTATTTT.

V is TRBV29-1 and J is TRBJ1-1; 11 bases fit TRBD1. The germline CDR1 and CDR2 sequences are SQVTM and ANQGSEA. This CDR3 is built from 14 residues. V lost 1 base, J lost 8 bases, and 6 bases stayed unmatched. CDR3 region: CSVEAGTGGREAFF. The CDR3 DNA follows: TGCAGCGTTGAAGCCGGGACAGGGGGAAGGGAAGCTTTCTTT.

This rearrangement joins TRBV11-2 to TRBJ1-4, with D hard to call. The CDR3 spans 15 residues. V lost 5 bases and J 3 bases, leaving 13 bases between the germline ends. Per the germline V gene, CDR1 is SGHAT and CDR2 is FQNNGV. The CDR3 region is CASSPRTGANEKLFF. CDR3 DNA: TGTGCCAGCAGCCCCCGGACGGGAGCTAATGAAAAACTGTTTTTT.

The chain uses TRBV6-5 and TRBJ1-5; D may be TRBD1 (5 bases). V was clipped by 6 bases and J by 3 bases, with 15 bases between them. Germline loops: CDR1 MNHEY, CDR2 SVGAGI. The CDR3 sequence is 15 residues long. The CDR3 DNA reads as TGTGCCAGCAGGCAGCAGGGATCCTCCAATCAGCCCCAGCATTTT. Its translation is CASRQQGSSNQPQHF.

This clone was found once. CDR3 sequence: CASSGGTSGKETQYF. Here the CDR3 DNA reads TGCGCCAGCAGCGGAGGGACTAGCGGGAAAGAGACCCAGTACTTC. The chain combines TRBV5-1 with TRBJ2-5, with 13 bases that match TRBD2. V dropped 4 bases and J dropped 3; count of bases not matched to a gene: 3. There are 15 residues in the CDR3. Germline CDR1 SGHRS, CDR2 YFSETQ.

The genes are TRBV28 and TRBJ2-5; tentatively, D is TRBD1 (6 bases). CDR1 MDHEN and CDR2 SYDVKM come from the germline V gene. The CDR3 totals 15 residues. Trimming left V 5 bases short and J 1 base short, with 14 bases between. CDR3 in amino acids: CASSPWTAFQETQYF. In nucleotides, the CDR3 is TGTGCCAGCAGTCCGTGGACAGCATTCCAAGAGACCCAGTACTTC.

This clone was observed a single time. The V and J genes are TRBV19 and TRBJ2-1, with 7 bases matching TRBD2. CDR3 size: 14 residues. Per the germline V gene, CDR1 is LNHDA and CDR2 is SQIVND (reference sequence). V lost 5 bases to trimming and J lost 8 bases; unmatched junction nucleotides: 9. In DNA form, the CDR3 reads TGTGCCAGTAGTCTCGGACTAGATACTGATGAGCAGTTCTTC. Encoded protein: CASSLGLDTDEQFF.

The chain combines TRBV5-1 with TRBJ2-7; the match to TRBD2 covers 7 bases. Germline CDR1 is SGHRS and CDR2 is YFSETQ. V shed 6 bases, J shed 2 bases, and the junction held 8 bases outside the gene matches. The CDR3 has 14 residues. The CDR3 DNA reads as TGCGCCAGCACCCTTGGGGGAGGGGCCTACGAGCAGTACTTC. Protein sequence: CASTLGGGAYEQYF.

V usage is TRBV11-2 and J usage is TRBJ2-1; tentatively, D is TRBD2 (6 bases). Per germline, CDR1 SGHAT and CDR2 FQNNGV. The CDR3 is 16 residues long. V was trimmed by 2 bases and J by 6 bases, leaving 17 bases between them. This CDR3 is CASSLLGGPYSNEQFF. Written as DNA, the CDR3 is TGTGCCAGCAGCTTACTGGGAGGACCTTACTCCAATGAGCAGTTCTTC.

Details on this clone: One junction end does not reproduce the germline sequence, and a read error may be involved. The rearrangement uses TRBV20-1 and TRBJ2-7; D might be TRBD2 (6 bases). CDR1 is DFQATT, CDR2 SNEGSKA, per germline (reference sequence). This CDR3 region has 14 residues. The DNA of the CDR3 is TGCAGTGCTAGTTCGGGAGCGCTCTCCCACGAGCAGTACTTC. Protein product: CSASSGALSHEQYF.

The V and J genes are TRBV6-1 and TRBJ2-1; weak D call: TRBD1 (5 bases). The V gene lost 1 base and the J gene lost 6 bases, with 22 bases spanning the gap. Germline V gene sequence: CDR1 MNHNS, CDR2 SASEGT. The CDR3 loop spans 18 amino acids. This CDR3 is CASSEVMVVRVPGNEQFF. The CDR3 DNA follows: TGTGCCAGCAGTGAAGTAATGGTGGTCAGGGTTCCGGGCAATGAGCAGTTCTTC.

The J gene is TRBJ1-6, the V gene TRBV5-6, with D hard to call. This CDR3 is 17 amino acids long. Trimming left V 0 bases short and J 0 bases short, with 10 bases between. Germline V CDR1 and CDR2: SGHDT, YYEEEE. DNA of the CDR3: TGTGCCAGCAGCTTGGCCGGAGCGAGCTCCTATAATTCACCCCTCCACTTT. As protein: CASSLAGASSYNSPLHF.

This chain joins TRBV7-2 and TRBJ1-1; 7 bases align to TRBD1. CDR3 length equals 13 residues. Germline trimming cut 8 bases from V and 4 bases from J; bases unmatched to any gene: 7. CDR1 and CDR2 from the germline V gene are SGHTA and FQGNSA. The CDR3 DNA is TGTGCCAGCGGCCGACAGGGCGGCACTGAAGCTTTCTTT. Protein product: CASGRQGGTEAFF.

The chain combines TRBV14 with TRBJ1-3; D call uncertain. V lost 7 bases and J 2 bases, leaving 12 bases between the germline ends. Germline CDR1 and CDR2: SGHDN and FVKESK. The CDR3 consists of 14 residues. CDR3 sequence: CASTPMPTGNTIYF. The CDR3 region has the DNA TGTGCCAGCACTCCGATGCCTACTGGAAACACCATATATTTT.

A remark on this clone: The sample has other DNA sequences that encode this CDR3 too. The chain carries TRBV5-6 and TRBJ1-3; tentative D call: TRBD1 (5 bases). The germline V and J ends were trimmed by 2 bases and 0 bases, with 9 bases remaining between them. The CDR3 consists of 15 residues. The germline V gene encodes CDR1 SGHDT and CDR2 YYEEEE. In DNA form, the CDR3 reads TGTGCCAGCAGCTTAGACAGATACTCTGGAAACACCATATATTTT. Protein product: CASSLDRYSGNTIYF.

The CDR3 DNA is TGTGCCAGCAGTCAAAGACAGGGGGGTTCCTACGAGCAGTACTTC. The encoded protein is CASSQRQGGSYEQYF. The chain combines TRBV6-5 with TRBJ2-7, with 9 bases fitting TRBD1. Germline V CDR1 and CDR2: MNHEY, SVGAGI. J gave up 1 base and V 5 bases, and 6 bases lay outside the gene matches. The CDR3 extends over 15 amino acids.

V usage is TRBV6-5 and J usage is TRBJ2-1; D ambiguous. This CDR3 comprises 11 residues. V shed 6 bases and J shed 3 bases, with 3 bases lying between them. Germline V gene data show CDR1 as MNHEY and CDR2 as SVGAGI. CDR3 residues: CASSLYNEQFF. For the CDR3, the DNA is TGTGCCAGCAGCCTCTACAATGAGCAGTTCTTC.

The V and J genes are TRBV7-9 and TRBJ2-5; 7 positions match TRBD2. J gave up 4 bases and V 2 bases, and 10 bases lay outside the gene matches. CDR3 length equals 16 residues. Germline V CDR1 and CDR2: SEHNR, FQNEAQ (reference sequence). This CDR3 is CASSLSIAGIIETQYF. CDR3 sequence (DNA): TGTGCCAGCAGCTTATCGATAGCGGGTATCATAGAGACCCAGTACTTC.

In DNA form, the CDR3 reads TGTGCCAGCTCACCACTTGGGGGCGCCGGCAATCAGCCCCAGCATTTT. This codes for CASSPLGGAGNQPQHF. The chain joins TRBV18 to TRBJ1-5, with D perhaps matching TRBD1 (6 bases). Germline V gene lookup returns CDR1 KGHSH and CDR2 LQKENI. V was cut by 1 base and J by 2 bases, with 12 bases left in between. CDR3 size: 16 residues. Combining the CDR3 with reference TRBV18 and TRBJ1-5 gives the whole variable domain NAGVMQNPRHLVRRRGQEARLRCSPMKGHSHVYWYRQLPEEGLKFMVYLQKENIIDESGMPKERFSAEFPKEGPSILRIQQVVRGDSAAYFCASSPLGGAGNQPQHFGDGTRLSIL.

The chain uses TRBV2 and TRBJ1-5; no definite D call. The V gene lost 0 bases and the J gene lost 0 bases, with 12 bases spanning the gap. Germline V gives CDR1 SNHLY, CDR2 FYNNEI. This CDR3 spans 17 amino acids. CDR3 nucleotides: TGTGCCAGCAGTGAAGCTGGTGGCTGGTATAGCAATCAGCCCCAGCATTTT. It encodes CASSEAGGWYSNQPQHF.

The chain joins TRBV11-3 to TRBJ2-4; TRBD1 matches at 9 bases. This CDR3 is built from 18 residues. V shed 2 bases and J 9 bases; nucleotides not matched to a gene: 17. CDR1 SGHNT and CDR2 YENEEA come from the germline V gene. CDR3: CASSLYCPDRGFGGIQYF. As DNA, the CDR3 is TGTGCCAGCAGCTTATATTGTCCGGACAGGGGTTTTGGTGGCATTCAGTACTTC.

The V and J genes are TRBV7-9 and TRBJ2-6, with 11 bases identical to TRBD1. This CDR3 is built from 17 residues. With V trimmed by 5 bases and J by 0 bases, 3 bases remained unmatched. The V gene's germline CDR1 is SEHNR and CDR2 FQNEAQ (reference sequence). The DNA for the CDR3 is TGTGCCAGCAGCACCGGGACAGGGGGCTCTGGGGCCAACGTCCTGACTTTC. It codes for CASSTGTGGSGANVLTF.

The chain couples TRBV27 to TRBJ2-3; 10 bases align to TRBD2. This CDR3 is 15 amino acids long. Germline trimming cut 5 bases from V and 0 bases from J; bases unmatched to any gene: 2. The germline CDR1 and CDR2 sequences are MNHEY and SMNVEV (reference sequence). CDR3 in amino acids: CASSMTSGSTDTQYF. CDR3 bases: TGTGCCAGCAGTATGACTAGCGGGAGCACAGATACGCAGTATTTT.

The chain combines TRBV19 with TRBJ2-3; the match to TRBD2 covers 10 bases. This CDR3 comprises 15 residues. The trim removed 4 bases at V and 1 base at J, leaving 2 bases unmatched. The germline V gene has CDR1 LNHDA and CDR2 SQIVND (reference sequence). CDR3 in DNA: TGTGCCAGTAGTAGGGGGACTAGCGGCACAGATACGCAGTATTTT. It yields the protein CASSRGTSGTDTQYF.

The rearrangement joins TRBV2 to TRBJ1-4, with TRBD1 matching over 7 bases. From germline, CDR1 is SNHLY and CDR2 FYNNEI. This CDR3 spans 15 amino acids. Germline trimming cut 1 base from V and 8 bases from J; bases unmatched to any gene: 7. The CDR3 here is CASSEEGGSWEKLFF. The CDR3 DNA is TGTGCCAGCAGTGAAGAAGGGGGCAGTTGGGAAAAACTGTTTTTT.

This clone was counted a single time. The chain employs TRBV7-9 and TRBJ1-2, with TRBD1 matching over 9 bases. Germline values: CDR1 SEHNR, CDR2 FQNEAQ (reference sequence). The CDR3 has 14 amino acids. J was trimmed by 6 bases and V by 4 bases; bases with no gene match: 6. The CDR3 coding sequence is TGTGCCAGCAGCTCCCGGGACAGGGTGGATGGCTACACCTTC. It translates to CASSSRDRVDGYTF.

This chain uses TRBV5-5 with TRBJ2-7, with D possibly matching TRBD2 (5 bases). V was clipped by 5 bases and J by 0 bases, with 18 bases between them. Germline loops: CDR1 SGHKS, CDR2 YYEKEE (reference sequence). CDR3 size: 16 residues. DNA for the CDR3: TGTGCCAGCAGGCCACACTTGGACGACTACTCCTACGAGCAGTACTTC. Its translation: CASRPHLDDYSYEQYF.

The table lists this clone with a count of one. The rearrangement uses TRBV4-1 and TRBJ2-1; TRBD2 matches 14 bases. Germline V lookup: CDR1 MGHRA, CDR2 YSYEKL. Trimming took 7 bases from V and 9 from J; bases not matched to a gene: 11. The CDR3 length is 16 residues. The CDR3 DNA sequence: TGCGCCAGCACCCCTCCGGGACTAGCGGGAGTAGGTGAGCAGTTCTTC. Protein product: CASTPPGLAGVGEQFF.

The rearrangement joins TRBV6-1 to TRBJ2-1; TRBD1 matches 9 bases. V shed 2 bases and J 4 bases; nucleotides not matched to a gene: 6. This CDR3 spans 16 amino acids. Germline V gives CDR1 MNHNS, CDR2 SASEGT. The CDR3 reads CASSEKWDRDYNEQFF. CDR3 sequence (DNA): TGTGCCAGCAGTGAAAAGTGGGACAGGGATTACAATGAGCAGTTCTTC.

The rearrangement joins TRBV5-1 to TRBJ2-3; a possible D gene is TRBD2 (5 bases). The CDR3 is 15 amino acids. Per germline, CDR1 SGHRS and CDR2 YFSETQ. Trimming shortened V by 0 bases and J by 3 bases, and 11 bases separated the two germline ends. Written as DNA, the CDR3 is TGCGCCAGCAGCTTGGGGACGTCGGGAACAGATACGCAGTATTTT. Translating it yields CASSLGTSGTDTQYF.

The CDR3 loop reads CASSLVGLRNTEAFF. In nucleotides, the CDR3 is TGCGCCAGCAGCTTGGTGGGACTGAGGAACACTGAAGCTTTCTTT. J is TRBJ1-1 and V is TRBV5-1; D possibly corresponds to TRBD1 (5 bases). The ends were cut back, 0 bases at V and 1 base at J, with 10 bases in the middle. Germline CDR1 SGHRS, CDR2 YFSETQ. This CDR3 has 15 residues.